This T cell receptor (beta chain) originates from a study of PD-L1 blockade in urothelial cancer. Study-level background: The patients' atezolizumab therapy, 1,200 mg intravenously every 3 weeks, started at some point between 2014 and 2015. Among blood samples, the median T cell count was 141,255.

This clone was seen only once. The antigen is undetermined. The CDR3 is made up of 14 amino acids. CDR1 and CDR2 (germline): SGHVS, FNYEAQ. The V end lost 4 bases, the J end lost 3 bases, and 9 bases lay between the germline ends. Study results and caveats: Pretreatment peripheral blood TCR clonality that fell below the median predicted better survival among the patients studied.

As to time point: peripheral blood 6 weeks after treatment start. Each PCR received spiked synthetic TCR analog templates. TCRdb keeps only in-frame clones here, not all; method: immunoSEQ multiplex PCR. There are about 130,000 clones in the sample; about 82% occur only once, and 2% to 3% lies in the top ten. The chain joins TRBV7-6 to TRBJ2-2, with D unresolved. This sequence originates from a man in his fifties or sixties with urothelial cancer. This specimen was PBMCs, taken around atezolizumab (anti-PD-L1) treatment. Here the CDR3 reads CASSYELDTGELFF. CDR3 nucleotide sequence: TGTGCCAGCAGCTACGAGTTGGACACCGGGGAGCTGTTTTTT.